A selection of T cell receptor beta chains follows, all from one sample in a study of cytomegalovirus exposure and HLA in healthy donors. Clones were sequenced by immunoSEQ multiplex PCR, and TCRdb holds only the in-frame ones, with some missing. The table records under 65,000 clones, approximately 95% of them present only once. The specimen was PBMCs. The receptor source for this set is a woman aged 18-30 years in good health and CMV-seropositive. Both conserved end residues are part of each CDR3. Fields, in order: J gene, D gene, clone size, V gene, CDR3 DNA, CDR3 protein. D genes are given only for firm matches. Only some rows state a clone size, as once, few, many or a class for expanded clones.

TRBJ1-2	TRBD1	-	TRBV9	TGTGCCAGCAGCCCCGGACAGGGCCCCTATGGCTACACCTTC	CASSPGQGPYGYTF
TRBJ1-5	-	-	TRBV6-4	TGTGCCAGCAGTGAAGGGGGTAGGGACCCTAATCAGCCCCAGCATTTT	CASSEGGRDPNQPQHF
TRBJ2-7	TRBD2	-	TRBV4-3	TGCGCCAGCAGCCTGCGGGAGATCCCTGGGTACGAGCAGTACTTC	CASSLREIPGYEQYF
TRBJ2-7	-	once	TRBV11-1	TGTGCCAGCAGGGGGCTCTACGAGCAGTACTTC	CASRGLYEQYF
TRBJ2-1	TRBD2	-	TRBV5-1	TGCGCCAGCAGTTCCGGCACGGGGGGATCCTACAATGAGCAGTTCTTC	CASSSGTGGSYNEQFF
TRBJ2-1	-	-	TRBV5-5	TGTGCCAGCAGCTTAGACTACTCCTACAATGAGCAGTTCTTC	CASSLDYSYNEQFF
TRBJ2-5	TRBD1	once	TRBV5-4	TGTGCCAGCAGCTTGGGACAGGGGGAAGAGACCCAGTACTTC	CASSLGQGEETQYF
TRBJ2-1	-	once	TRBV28	TGTGCCAGCAACTCCGGGGGTGAGCAGTTCTTC	CASNSGGEQFF
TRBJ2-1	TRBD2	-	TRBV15	TGTGCCACCAGCAGAGATAGGAGGGACCTAGCGGGGGCCAGGTTCTTC	CATSRDRRDLAGARFF
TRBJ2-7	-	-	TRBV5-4	TGTGCCAGCAGCTTGGAACAGGACAACTACGAGCAGTACTTC	CASSLEQDNYEQYF
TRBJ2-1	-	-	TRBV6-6	TGTGCCAGCAGCCACCGGGAGACTCTAAACAATGAGCAGTTCTTC	CASSHRETLNNEQFF
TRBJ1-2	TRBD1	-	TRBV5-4	TGTGCCAGCAGCGTCTCCGGGACAGGGCCTTATGGCTACACCTTC	CASSVSGTGPYGYTF
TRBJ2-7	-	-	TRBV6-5	TGTGCCAGCAGTTACGGGGGGGGGCTACTCGCCTACGAGCAGTACTTC	CASSYGGGLLAYEQYF
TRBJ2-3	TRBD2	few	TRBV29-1	TGCAGCTTCGGGACTAGCGGGGCTGGCACAGATACGCAGTATTTT	CSFGTSGAGTDTQYF
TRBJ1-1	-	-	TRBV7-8	TGTGCCAGCAGCTCCCTAGGGAGGACTGAAGCTTTCTTT	CASSSLGRTEAFF
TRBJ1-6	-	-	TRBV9	TGTGCCAGCAGCGTAGCCCCTAGTCCAAATTCACCCCTCCACTTT	CASSVAPSPNSPLHF
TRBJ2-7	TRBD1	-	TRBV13	TGTGCCAGCAGCTTATGGTCGGGACAGGGGGCGCGGTACGAGCAGTACTTC	CASSLWSGQGARYEQYF
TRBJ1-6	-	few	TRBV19	TGTGCCAGTAGTATCGGAAGGACAGCCAATTCACCCCTCCACTTT	CASSIGRTANSPLHF
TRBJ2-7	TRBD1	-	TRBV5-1	TGCGCCAGCAGCTTGAGGACAGGGGGCTCCCACGAGCAGTACTTC	CASSLRTGGSHEQYF
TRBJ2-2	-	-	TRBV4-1	TGCGCCATGTCTGTCGGGGAGCTGTTTTTT	CAMSVGELFF
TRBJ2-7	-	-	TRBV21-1	TGTGCCAGCAGCAAAAGAACAGGGGGCTACGAGCAGTACTTC	CASSKRTGGYEQYF
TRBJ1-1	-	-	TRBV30	TGTGCCTGGAGTGAAAATCCCGTAGGAGTGAACACTGAAGCTTTCTTT	CAWSENPVGVNTEAFF
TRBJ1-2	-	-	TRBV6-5	TGTGCCAGCAGTGCGTCTAGGGGGACTGGCTACACCTTC	CASSASRGTGYTF
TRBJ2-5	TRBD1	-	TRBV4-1	TGCGCCAGCAGCCGGACAGGGGCCGACCAAGAGACCCAGTACTTC	CASSRTGADQETQYF
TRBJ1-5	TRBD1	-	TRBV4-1	TGCGCCAGCAGCCAAGGGACAGGTTTTCGGCAGCCCCAGCATTTT	CASSQGTGFRQPQHF
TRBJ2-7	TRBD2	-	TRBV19	TGTGCCAGTAGTCTAGCGGGTACCTCCTACGAGCAGTACTTC	CASSLAGTSYEQYF
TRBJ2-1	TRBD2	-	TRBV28	TGTGCCAGCAGTTTAGGCGGGAGGAATGAGCAGTTCTTC	CASSLGGRNEQFF
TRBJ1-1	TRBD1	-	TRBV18	TGTGCCAGCTCACCGACGACAGGGGGCCGGGTGAACACTGAAGCTTTCTTT	CASSPTTGGRVNTEAFF
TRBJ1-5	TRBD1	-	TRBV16	TGTGCCAGCAGCCTTATCTGGACAGGGCAGCAGCCCCAGCATTTT	CASSLIWTGQQPQHF
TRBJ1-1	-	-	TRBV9	TGTGCCAGCAGCGTATACAACCTTGACAGTGGTGAAGCTTTCTTT	CASSVYNLDSGEAFF
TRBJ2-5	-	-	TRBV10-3	TGTGCCATCAGTGACGAGACAAGCCAAGAGACCCAGTACTTC	CAISDETSQETQYF